Listed below are T cell receptor beta chains from one sample, sequenced in a study of blood T cells in healthy people across ages. One entry per CDR3 protein, called by TCRdb with MiXCR from the 5' RACE reads. The sample holds approximately 700,000 distinct CDR3 sequences, approximately 30% seen once. The specimen was blood. These TCRs come from a woman at least 80 years old in good health. CDR3s include the opening cysteine and the closing phenylalanine or tryptophan. The order of the fields is V gene, CDR3 protein.

V: TRBV2; CDR3: CASSADPRPNQPQHF
V: TRBV27; CDR3: CASSLAANRGFYEQYF
V: TRBV7-2; CDR3: CASTPSGVEQYF
V: TRBV20-1; CDR3: CSARRTGENTEAFF
V: TRBV7-9; CDR3: CASSFISRYEQYF
V: TRBV5-1; CDR3: CASSEGFGVEKLFF
V: TRBV9; CDR3: CASSVGGRTNEKLFF
V: TRBV10-3; CDR3: CAISEGRIATDTQYF
V: TRBV7-6; CDR3: CASSPGNSDEQFF
V: TRBV28; CDR3: CASSFEGTESTDTQYF
V: TRBV7-7; CDR3: CASSETGTDYNEQYF
V: TRBV3-1; CDR3: CASSQLIGQSEQYF
V: TRBV7-8; CDR3: CASSESSGNAYNSPLHF
V: TRBV27; CDR3: CASSDESNSPLHF
V: TRBV20-1; CDR3: CSAARTGGAVQQYF
V: TRBV6-1; CDR3: CASETIGGLGGQPQHF
V: TRBV3-1; CDR3: CASSDRVNTEAFF
V: TRBV7-2; CDR3: CASSRGGFAKNIQYF
V: TRBV5-1; CDR3: CASSVDGTGRIGYTF
V: TRBV7-3; CDR3: CASSSGTGETQYF
V: TRBV2; CDR3: CASRGQGAPSVPQVF
V: TRBV9; CDR3: CASSVEGRGGSGANVLTF
V: TRBV10-3; CDR3: CAISDPDGGNEKLFF